The clone carrying this T cell receptor (beta chain) was seen a handful of times. This may be a read error, as it is one base from a much larger clone. The CDR3 runs to 15 residues. Germline values: CDR1 MNHNY, CDR2 SVGAGI (reference sequence). This sample's RNA came from whole unsorted tissue. This entry comes from a study of tumor and adjacent non-tumor tissue in lung cancer. A modified ARM-PCR protocol with three rounds of nested PCR amplified TCRbeta. TCRdb processed the multiplex PCR reads anew with MiXCR; each CDR3 protein has one entry. Among tens of thousands of distinct CDR3 sequences listed, about three quarters were seen once.

The sequenced sample was lung tumor tissue. The receptor was derived from a woman aged 45-60 years with non-small cell lung cancer. The chain has TRBV6-6 and TRBJ1-5; D is perhaps TRBD1 (6 bases). The CDR3, as DNA: TGTACCAGCAGTTACGGTGACAGGCTAAATCAGCCCCAGCATTTT. Its translation: CTSSYGDRLNQPQHF.